A selection of T cell receptor beta chains follows, all from one sample in a study of T cells after yellow fever vaccination. TCRdb re-analysed the 5' RACE reads in MiXCR, keeping a single row per CDR3 protein. There are some 300,000 distinct CDR3 sequences in the sample; around 3.6% occur only once, and less than 25% lies in the top ten. Specimen: PBMCs, collected on the day of the yellow fever booster vaccination. The receptors shown here come from a man between 18 and 29 years old who received the YFV17D yellow fever vaccine. The CDR3 runs from the conserved cysteine through the conserved F or W. The order of the fields is D gene, J gene, V gene, clone size, CDR3 DNA, CDR3 protein. D genes are given only for firm matches. Only part of the rows carry a size: once, few, many, or a class if the clone is expanded.

- TRBJ2-5 TRBV10-2 many TGCGCCAGCAGTGAGCCACTAGGCCTCCAAGAGACCCAGTACTTC CASSEPLGLQETQYF
- TRBJ2-2 TRBV19 once TGTGCCAGTATGGGACCGGGGAAGGACACCGGGGAGCTGTTTTTT CASMGPGKDTGELFF
- TRBJ2-3 TRBV10-2 few TGCGCCAGCAGTGAGAAAGGACGGGTGGGCGATACGCAGTATTTT CASSEKGRVGDTQYF
- TRBJ1-1 TRBV15 few TGTGCCACCAGCAGAGATCCGATGGCCACTGAAGCTTTCTTT CATSRDPMATEAFF
- TRBJ1-5 TRBV20-1 many TGCAGTGCTGAGCCAGGGTCTGGCAATCAGCCCCAGCATTTT CSAEPGSGNQPQHF
TRBD1 TRBJ2-5 TRBV5-1 many TGCGCCAGCAGCGCGGACAGGGGGGGAGAGACCCAGTACTTC CASSADRGGETQYF
TRBD1 TRBJ1-2 TRBV19 few TGTGCCAGTAGCAGACAGGGGGCAGACTATGGCTACACCTTC CASSRQGADYGYTF
- TRBJ1-2 TRBV11-2 many TGTGCCAGCAGAACCCTAACAGGGCGGACTAACTATGGCTACACCTTC CASRTLTGRTNYGYTF
TRBD1 TRBJ1-5 TRBV7-9 many TGTGCCAGCAGCTTGGACAGGGATTCTAATCAGCCCCAGCATTTT CASSLDRDSNQPQHF
- TRBJ1-4 TRBV25-1 - TGTGCCAGCAGTGAATACAGCTCCAGGGCGCATGAAAAACTGTTTTTT CASSEYSSRAHEKLFF
TRBD2 TRBJ2-1 TRBV11-2 - TGTGCCAGCGGACTAGCGGGGGGCAATGAGCAGTTCTTC CASGLAGGNEQFF
TRBD2 TRBJ2-3 TRBV18 many TGTGCCAGCTCACCACTTCAGCGGGGGGGCACAGATACGCAGTATTTT CASSPLQRGGTDTQYF
- TRBJ2-5 TRBV5-1 few TGCGCCAGCAGCGGCGCGGGCCAAGAGACCCAGTACTTC CASSGAGQETQYF
- TRBJ1-1 TRBV7-2 many TGTGCCAGCAGCCGACCTGGTAGCACTGAAGCTTTCTTT CASSRPGSTEAFF
- TRBJ2-1 TRBV28 - TGTGCCAGCAGTCAACCCCCGGGACTGGATGAGCAGTTCTTC CASSQPPGLDEQFF
TRBD1 TRBJ1-6 TRBV27 few TGTGCCAGCAGTTCGACAGGGTTGGGTTCACCCCTCCACTTT CASSSTGLGSPLHF
- TRBJ1-1 TRBV7-2 - TGTGCCAGCAGCTTAGATGTAGTTGGTGCGGAGAGAAACACTGAAGCTTTCTTT CASSLDVVGAERNTEAFF
TRBD2 TRBJ2-2 TRBV6-5 many TGTGCCAGCAGCCGGACTAGCGGGGGGACCGGGGAGCTGTTTTTT CASSRTSGGTGELFF
- TRBJ2-5 TRBV11-2 many TGTGCCAGCAGCTTGGGGCAGGTGGAGGTCGGGGAAGAGACCCAGTACTTC CASSLGQVEVGEETQYF
- TRBJ1-5 TRBV6-1 - TGTGCCAGCAGTGTTGAGCCCATGCACAATCAGCCCCAGCATTTT CASSVEPMHNQPQHF
TRBD1 TRBJ2-4 TRBV3-1 - TGTGCCAGCAGCCAACGGGACAGCAAACGTCAGTACTTC CASSQRDSKRQYF
- TRBJ2-7 TRBV7-2 many TGTGCCAGCAGCCCCCGGGCCGCGGGGGAGCAGTACTTC CASSPRAAGEQYF
TRBD2 TRBJ2-5 TRBV5-1 - TGCGCCAGCAGCCCCGGGGACTATGGAGAGACCCAGTACTTC CASSPGDYGETQYF
- TRBJ2-3 TRBV20-1 many TGCAGTGCTTCCGCCGGGAGAGATACGCAGTATTTT CSASAGRDTQYF
- TRBJ2-2 TRBV20-1 many TGCAGTGCTAGAGATCTGGCCGGCGGGATGACAGGAAACACCGGGGAGCTGTTTTTT CSARDLAGGMTGNTGELFF
- TRBJ1-4 TRBV2 - TGTGCCAGCACCCTATTTGGAAGCGGTGAAAAACTGTTTTTT CASTLFGSGEKLFF
- TRBJ2-7 TRBV7-2 many TGTGCCAGCAGCTTAGATGCTCTCTCCTACGAGCAGTACTTC CASSLDALSYEQYF
- TRBJ2-1 TRBV7-3 many TGTGCCAGCAGCGACAGCCACGCCAATGAGCAGTTCTTC CASSDSHANEQFF
- TRBJ2-2 TRBV14 - TGTGCCAGCAGCCAAGATGCACAGGCGAACACCGGGGAGCTGTTTTTT CASSQDAQANTGELFF
- TRBJ2-2 TRBV12-3/TRBV12-4 - TGTGCCAGCAGTTTAGCGCTGGGGTACACCGGGGAGCTGTTTTTT CASSLALGYTGELFF
TRBD1 TRBJ2-1 TRBV27 - TGTGCCACCGGACAGGGAGGCTTCAATGAGCAGTTCTTC CATGQGGFNEQFF
TRBD1 TRBJ1-6 TRBV11-2 few TGTGCCAGCGGCCAGACAGGGCCCAATTCACCCCTCCACTTT CASGQTGPNSPLHF
- TRBJ2-7 TRBV5-4 - TGTGCGAGCGGGACAGACTCCTACGAGCAGTACTTC CASGTDSYEQYF
TRBD2 TRBJ2-5 TRBV5-6 many TGTGCCAGCAGCTTGGAACTACTAGCGGGTAAAGAGACCCAGTACTTC CASSLELLAGKETQYF
TRBD1 TRBJ2-7 TRBV27 many TGTGCCAGCAGTTCCAGACAGGGGGCGTCCTACGAGCAGTACTTC CASSSRQGASYEQYF
- TRBJ2-2 TRBV7-2 many TGTGCCAGCAGCTTACCGGGCTCCGGGGAGCTGTTTTTT CASSLPGSGELFF